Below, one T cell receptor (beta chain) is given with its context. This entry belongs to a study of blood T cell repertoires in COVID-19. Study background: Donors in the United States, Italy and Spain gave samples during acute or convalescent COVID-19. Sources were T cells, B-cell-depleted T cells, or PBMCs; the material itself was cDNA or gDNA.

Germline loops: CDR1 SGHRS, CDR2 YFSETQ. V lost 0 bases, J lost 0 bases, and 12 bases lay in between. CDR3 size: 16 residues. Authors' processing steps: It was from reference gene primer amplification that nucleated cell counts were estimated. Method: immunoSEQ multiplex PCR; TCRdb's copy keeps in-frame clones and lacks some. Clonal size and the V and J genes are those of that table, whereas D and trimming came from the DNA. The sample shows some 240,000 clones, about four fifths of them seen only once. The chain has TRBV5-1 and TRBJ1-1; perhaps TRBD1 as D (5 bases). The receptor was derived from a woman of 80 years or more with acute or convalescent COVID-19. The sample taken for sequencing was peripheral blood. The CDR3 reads CASSLEGRAMNTEAFF. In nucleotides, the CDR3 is TGCGCCAGCAGCTTGGAAGGCAGGGCTATGAACACTGAAGCTTTCTTT.